In its sample, the clone carrying this TCR beta chain was seen a few times. The record originates from a study of T cell repertoires in cytomegalovirus infection. In TCRdb, the reads were re-called with MiXCR into one record per CDR3 protein. Of about 230,000 distinct CDR3 sequences in the sample, roughly 23% were seen once. The sample taken for sequencing was CD8+ T cells from PBMCs. The clonotype was recovered from a human donor in good health (CMV status not recorded). Some clones in this sample may be carry-over from other donors' samples.

The CDR3 region is CASSPGHGWQETQYF. CDR3 nucleotide sequence: TGTGCCAGCAGTCCGGGACATGGTTGGCAAGAGACCCAGTACTTC. The chain employs TRBV6-5 and TRBJ2-5; possible D gene TRBD1, 6 bases. Germline V CDR1 and CDR2: MNHEY, SVGAGI. The V end was cut by 5 bases, the J end by 2 bases, with 15 bases between. The CDR3 has 15 residues.